Listed below are T cell receptor beta chains from one sample, sequenced in a study of blood T cell repertoires in COVID-19. Clones were read by immunoSEQ multiplex PCR, and TCRdb kept only the in-frame ones, dropping some. Found here are tens of thousands of clones, roughly 89% of them singletons; the top ten hold around 6.1%. Specimen: peripheral blood. These receptors were obtained from a human donor in a cohort sampled during active COVID-19. CDR3s include the opening cysteine and the closing phenylalanine or tryptophan. The D gene is left open where the match is weak. Expanded clones get a size class; other rows say once, few or many, or leave the size out.

TRBJ2-6 | . | TRBV5-1 | . | CASSWSSGANVLTF | TGCGCCAGCAGCTGGAGCTCTGGGGCCAACGTCCTGACTTTC
TRBJ2-7 | . | TRBV20-1 | . | CSAAGPNEQYF | TGCAGTGCCGCGGGACCTAACGAGCAGTACTTC
TRBJ2-2 | TRBD1 | TRBV10-3 | . | CASKTGSDTGELFF | TGTGCCTCGAAGACAGGGTCGGACACCGGGGAGCTGTTTTTT
TRBJ2-7 | . | TRBV6-5 | . | CASSTGKKGSYEQYF | TGTGCCAGCAGTACAGGGAAGAAGGGAAGCTACGAGCAGTACTTC
TRBJ2-1 | TRBD1 | TRBV9 | . | CASSVGGTGIPKGQFF | TGTGCCAGCAGCGTAGGAGGGACAGGGATACCCAAGGGGCAGTTCTTC
TRBJ1-4 | TRBD1 | TRBV5-6 | . | CASSKRGAVGQGDNEKLFF | TGTGCCAGCAGCAAGAGGGGCGCAGTGGGACAGGGCGATAATGAAAAACTGTTTTTT
TRBJ2-7 | TRBD1 | TRBV6-5 | . | CASSTGTDYEQYF | TGTGCCAGCAGTACCGGGACAGACTACGAGCAGTACTTC
TRBJ1-4 | TRBD1 | TRBV28 | . | CASSLSARGREKLFF | TGTGCCAGCAGTTTATCAGCCAGGGGGCGTGAAAAACTGTTTTTT
TRBJ1-4 | . | TRBV5-1 | . | CASSLGIGAVEKLFF | TGCGCCAGCAGCTTGGGTATAGGTGCGGTTGAAAAACTGTTTTTT
TRBJ1-2 | TRBD1 | TRBV2 | . | CASSADRGNTNYGYTF | TGTGCCAGCAGTGCCGACAGGGGGAACACTAACTATGGCTACACCTTC
TRBJ2-7 | TRBD1 | TRBV14 | . | CASSHRDRGGGEQYF | TGTGCCAGCAGCCACCGGGACAGGGGTGGAGGAGAGCAGTACTTC
TRBJ1-6 | . | TRBV6-4 | . | CASSDSTVGPLHF | TGTGCCAGCAGTGACTCGACAGTGGGACCCCTCCACTTT
TRBJ2-7 | . | TRBV3-1/TRBV3-2 | few | CASSPVSGGGGEQYF | TGTGCCAGCAGCCCTGTATCCGGGGGAGGAGGCGAGCAGTACTTC
TRBJ2-7 | TRBD2 | TRBV28 | . | CASSLVMSGGGEQYF | TGTGCCAGCAGTTTAGTTATGTCGGGCGGGGGAGAGCAGTACTTC
TRBJ2-1 | TRBD2 | TRBV28 | . | CASSLLGGRADGEQFF | TGTGCCAGCAGTTTACTGGGCGGGAGGGCCGACGGGGAGCAGTTCTTC